This TCR beta chain was observed in a study of T cell responses to AZD1222 COVID-19 vaccine. Here immunoSEQ multiplex PCR was the method, and the copy in TCRdb shows in-frame clones only, minus some. The table includes about 130,000 clones, just under 95% detected once. With respect to this clone: No antigen is known for it.

V trimming: 6 bases; J trimming: 5 bases; junction bases outside the gene matches: 4. CDR3 length: 15 residues. Germline values: CDR1 LNHDA, CDR2 SQIVND (reference sequence). Study-wide results and caveats: Of the AZD1222 recipients, only 5 to 7 were seropositive at baseline. Among spike-specific TCRs, nearly half reportedly target unmutated variant regions. Females outnumbered males among donors, who were mostly white British; clonal diversity was possibly underestimated. In all cases, repertoires were sampled only after the peak T cell response.

Material: peripheral blood, obtained 28 days after the second AZD1222 dose. This receptor was taken from an adult who received the AZD1222 COVID-19 vaccine. The chain employs TRBV19 and TRBJ2-2; TRBD2 aligns across 12 bases. The CDR3 DNA sequence: TGTGCCAGTAGGACTAGCGGGAGCTGGACCGGGGAGCTGTTTTTT. Translation: CASRTSGSWTGELFF.